This T cell receptor beta chain was identified in a study of blood T cell repertoires in COVID-19. Across the whole study: The United States, Italy and Spain provided the acute and convalescent COVID-19 samples.

This CDR3 contains 17 residues. Germline trimming cut 4 bases from V and 0 bases from J; bases unmatched to any gene: 8. Looked up from germline, CDR1 is SGHRS and CDR2 is YFSETQ. This table comes from immunoSEQ multiplex PCR, and its TCRdb copy is limited to in-frame clones, with some not included. Here the sample spans roughly 520,000 clones, roughly 90% being singletons. The source of this sequence is a woman in her forties who had recovered from COVID-19. Sequenced input: PBMCs or T cells enriched from blood (not recorded which). The rearrangement uses TRBV5-1 and TRBJ2-1; TRBD1 matches at 9 bases. In DNA form, the CDR3 reads TGCGCCAGCAGCGGGGGGCTGACAGGGGGCTCCTACAATGAGCAGTTCTTC. Translation gives CASSGGLTGGSYNEQFF.